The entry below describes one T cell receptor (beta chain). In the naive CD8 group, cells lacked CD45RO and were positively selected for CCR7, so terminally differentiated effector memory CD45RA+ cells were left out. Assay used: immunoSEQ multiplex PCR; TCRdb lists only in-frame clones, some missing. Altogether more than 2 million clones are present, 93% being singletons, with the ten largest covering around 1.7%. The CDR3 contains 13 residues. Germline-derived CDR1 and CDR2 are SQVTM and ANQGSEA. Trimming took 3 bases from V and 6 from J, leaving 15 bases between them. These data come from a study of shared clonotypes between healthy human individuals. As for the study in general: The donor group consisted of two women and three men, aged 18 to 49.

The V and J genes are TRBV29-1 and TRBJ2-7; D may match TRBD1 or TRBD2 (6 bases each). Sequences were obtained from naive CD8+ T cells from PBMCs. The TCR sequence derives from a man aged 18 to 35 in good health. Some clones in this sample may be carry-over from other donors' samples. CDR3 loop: CSVEEGEAVEQYF. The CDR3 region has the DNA TGCAGCGTTGAGGAGGGGGAAGCTGTCGAGCAGTACTTC.